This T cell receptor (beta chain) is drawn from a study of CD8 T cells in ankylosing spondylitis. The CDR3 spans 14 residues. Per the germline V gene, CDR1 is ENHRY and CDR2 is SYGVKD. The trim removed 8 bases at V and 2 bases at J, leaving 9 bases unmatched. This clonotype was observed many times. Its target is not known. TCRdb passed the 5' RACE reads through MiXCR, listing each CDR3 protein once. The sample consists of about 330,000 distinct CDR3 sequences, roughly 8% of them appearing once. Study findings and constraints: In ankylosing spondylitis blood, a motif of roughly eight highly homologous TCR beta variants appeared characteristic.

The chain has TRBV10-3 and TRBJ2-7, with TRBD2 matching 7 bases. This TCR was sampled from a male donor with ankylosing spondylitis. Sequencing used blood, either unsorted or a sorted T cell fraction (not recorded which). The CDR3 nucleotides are TGTGCCATCCAGGCAAGCGGGGAAACCTACGAGCAGTACTTC. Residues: CAIQASGETYEQYF.